The rows below give T cell receptor beta chains drawn from one sample of a study of early T cells in non-severe SARS-CoV-2 infection. One entry per CDR3 protein results from TCRdb running MiXCR on the 5' RACE reads. Of 25,000 to 35,000 distinct CDR3 sequences detected, roughly 4.9% appear once; the ten largest clones hold approximately 3.6%. The specimen sequenced was whole blood. The origin of the receptors is an adult who was a healthcare worker with PCR-confirmed SARS-CoV-2 infection or an uninfected control (not recorded which). Each CDR3 is given with its conserved first and last residue. The order of the fields is J gene, D gene, clone size, V gene, CDR3 protein, CDR3 DNA. D genes are given only for firm matches. Some rows have no size entry. The others give once, few or many, or a class for an expanded clone.

TRBJ2-7	TRBD2	NA	TRBV7-8	CASRDTSGSYEQYF	TGTGCCAGCAGGGATACTAGCGGGAGCTACGAGCAGTACTTC
TRBJ2-1	NA	many	TRBV20-1	CSAREPRGGISHYNEQFF	TGCAGTGCTAGAGAGCCCCGAGGGGGGATAAGTCATTACAATGAGCAGTTCTTC
TRBJ2-3	NA	NA	TRBV7-8	CASSFGRSTDTQYF	TGTGCCAGCAGCTTTGGGCGATCCACAGATACGCAGTATTTT
TRBJ2-2	NA	many	TRBV27	CASSFGWNTGELFF	TGTGCCAGCAGTTTCGGCTGGAACACCGGGGAGCTGTTTTTT
TRBJ2-6	NA	many	TRBV11-2	CASSPNTASPIPGANVLTF	TGTGCCAGCAGCCCTAATACAGCTTCTCCTATACCTGGGGCCAACGTCCTGACTTTC
TRBJ2-7	NA	few	TRBV27	CASSFRPNSYEQYF	TGTGCCAGCAGTTTCCGGCCGAACTCCTACGAGCAGTACTTC
TRBJ1-1	NA	NA	TRBV28	CASSSEGTEAFF	TGTGCCAGCAGTTCCGAAGGGACTGAAGCTTTCTTT
TRBJ2-5	NA	NA	TRBV19	CATAGRGQETQYF	TGTGCCACCGCGGGACGGGGACAAGAGACCCAGTACTTC
TRBJ1-1	NA	many	TRBV5-4	CASSLEEGAEAFF	TGTGCCAGCAGCTTGGAGGAGGGCGCTGAAGCTTTCTTT
TRBJ2-3	TRBD1	NA	TRBV11-2	CASSPRLGTGGADTQYF	TGTGCCAGCAGCCCGAGGCTAGGGACAGGGGGCGCGGATACGCAGTATTTT
TRBJ2-1	TRBD1	many	TRBV10-3	CAINPGQGLYEQFF	TGTGCCATCAACCCGGGACAGGGTTTATATGAGCAGTTCTTC
TRBJ2-7	TRBD1	NA	TRBV20-1	CSARRDSLGEQYF	TGCAGTGCTCGCCGGGACAGTCTTGGCGAGCAGTACTTC
TRBJ2-7	TRBD2	few	TRBV6-2/TRBV6-3	CASSRLAGALEQYF	TGTGCCAGCAGTAGACTAGCGGGAGCTCTCGAGCAGTACTTC
TRBJ2-1	NA	NA	TRBV20-1	CSASMEDEQFF	TGCAGTGCTAGTATGGAGGATGAGCAGTTCTTC
TRBJ2-5	TRBD1	few	TRBV4-3	CASSQTGTGYQETQYF	TGCGCCAGCAGCCAGACCGGGACAGGGTACCAAGAGACCCAGTACTTC
TRBJ2-2	TRBD1	NA	TRBV7-3	CASRRQGDTGELFF	TGTGCCAGCAGACGACAGGGTGACACCGGGGAGCTGTTTTTT
TRBJ2-2	NA	many	TRBV11-2	CASTSGSQVTGELFF	TGTGCCAGCACCTCCGGGTCCCAAGTTACCGGGGAGCTGTTTTTT
TRBJ2-1	NA	NA	TRBV5-1	CASSLGVASSYNEQFF	TGCGCCAGCAGCTTGGGGGTCGCAAGCTCCTACAATGAGCAGTTCTTC
TRBJ2-3	TRBD2	many	TRBV6-5	CASSYSGLAVSTDTQYF	TGTGCCAGCAGTTACTCGGGACTAGCGGTTAGCACAGATACGCAGTATTTT
TRBJ1-1	NA	many	TRBV28	CASRTAGRSEEAFF	TGTGCCAGCAGGACCGCAGGGCGGTCGGAAGAAGCTTTCTTT
TRBJ2-3	TRBD1	many	TRBV5-4	CASSQPDRGADTQYF	TGTGCCAGCAGCCAACCGGACAGGGGGGCAGATACGCAGTATTTT
TRBJ1-5	NA	many	TRBV27	CASSLSAGLQQPQHF	TGTGCCAGCAGTTTATCGGCCGGGCTACAGCAGCCCCAGCATTTT